What follows is one T cell receptor (beta chain) and its context. This clonotype is deemed medium-sized (0.01 to 0.1%). Its antigen remains undetermined. Nothing much larger sits one base from this clone, and base qualities are not available. CDR3 length: 15 amino acids, cysteine to phenylalanine. Only CDR3 DNA is held: 45 bases, read in frame from base 1. The CDR1 and CDR2 encoded by the germline V gene (reference sequence) are DFQATT and SNEGSKA. Trimmed from V: 3 bases; trimmed from J: 6 bases; junction bases lacking a gene match: 13. The listed sequencing device is Illumina Genome Analyzer IIx. Clones were called with MiXCR by TCRdb after fastp trimmed the public reads at Q25, and only in-frame beta chains were retained. Under each unique CDR3 protein, matching rows form one entry showing the most common genes and DNA. The sample includes about 7,100 distinct CDR3 sequences, with 30% to 40% observed a single time. Of the sample, 22% is held by the ten largest clones.

The data originate from a study (dated by TCRdb to between 2011 and 2013). The source of this sequence is a human donor. Specimen: blood. The rearranged chain carries TRBV20-1 and TRBJ1-1; a stretch of 7 junction bases matches TRBD1. The CDR3 in this case is CSASEQGLVLAEAFF. The DNA reads TGCAGTGCTAGCGAACAGGGGCTTGTCCTCGCTGAAGCTTTCTTT.